These T cell receptor beta chains were read from a single sample in a study of T cells in Graves' hyperthyroidism and ophthalmopathy. One entry per CDR3 protein results from TCRdb running MiXCR on the multiplex PCR reads. This table has 450,000 to 650,000 distinct CDR3 sequences, 12% to 15% appearing once. The source material was blood. The receptors originated from a woman younger than 30 with Graves' ophthalmopathy. The CDR3 runs from the conserved cysteine through the conserved F or W. A D gene is named only where the DNA matches it firmly. Where a row states a size, it is once, few, many or the class of an expanded clone; other rows omit it.

clone size	V gene	D gene	J gene	CDR3 DNA	CDR3 protein
many	TRBV12-3/TRBV12-4	NA	TRBJ1-1	TGTGCCAGCAGTTTAGGACGCAGGGTGGTTGTAGCTTTCTTT	CASSLGRRVVVAFF
many	TRBV10-1	TRBD1	TRBJ1-1	TGCGCCAGCCGCAAGGGACAGTACCCAGAAGGGGACACTGAAGCTTTCTTT	CASRKGQYPEGDTEAFF
many	TRBV11-2	TRBD1	TRBJ2-7	TGTGCCAGCATCAACAGGGGGCGAGCCCACGAGCAGTACTTC	CASINRGRAHEQYF
many	TRBV7-2	NA	TRBJ2-7	TGTGCCAGCAGCCTAGGGTGGTTCGGCTACGAGCAGTACTTC	CASSLGWFGYEQYF
many	TRBV6-5	TRBD2	TRBJ2-3	TGTGCCAGCAGTTACGCAGAAGCGGGGAACACAGATACGCAGTATTTT	CASSYAEAGNTDTQYF
NA	TRBV25-1	NA	TRBJ2-7	TGTGCCAGCTGCCCCGGGGCAGGCTACGAGCAGTACTTC	CASCPGAGYEQYF
many	TRBV6-1	NA	TRBJ2-5	TGTGCCAGCAGGGCACACAGAGACCAAGAGACCCAGTACTTC	CASRAHRDQETQYF
many	TRBV30	NA	TRBJ1-3	TGTGCCTGGGACGGGGCACTTGGTTCTGGAAACACCATATATTTT	CAWDGALGSGNTIYF
many	TRBV6-1	TRBD1	TRBJ2-7	TGTGCCAGCAGTGAATTTACAGGGGGCTTCTACGAGCAGTACTTC	CASSEFTGGFYEQYF
many	TRBV28	TRBD1	TRBJ1-2	TGTGCCAGCAGTTTATTCGGGGGACAGGCGGAGGGCTACACCTTC	CASSLFGGQAEGYTF
NA	TRBV3-1	NA	TRBJ2-1	TGTGCCAGCAGCCAAGATCTCAGCGGAAGGGAGCAGTTCTTC	CASSQDLSGREQFF
many	TRBV24-1	TRBD2	TRBJ2-3	TGTGCCACCAGTGATTCTGGACTAGCGGGTGCAGATACGCAGTATTTT	CATSDSGLAGADTQYF
few	TRBV3-1	TRBD2	TRBJ2-1	TGTGCCAGCAGCCAAGATCATAGCAGACTAGCGGGCTACTCCTACAATGAGCAGTTCTTC	CASSQDHSRLAGYSYNEQFF
many	TRBV3-1	NA	TRBJ2-7	TGTGCCAGCAGCCAAGTACCGACGCGGGACGAGCAGTACTTC	CASSQVPTRDEQYF
many	TRBV12-3/TRBV12-4	TRBD1	TRBJ1-6	TGTGCCAGCAGCCTCCGGACAGGGGGGAATTCACCCCTCCACTTT	CASSLRTGGNSPLHF
many	TRBV4-2	TRBD2	TRBJ2-1	TGTGCCAGCAGCCAATCTTTCGGGACTAGCGGAGACAATGAGCAGTTCTTC	CASSQSFGTSGDNEQFF
many	TRBV3-1	TRBD1	TRBJ1-2	TGTGCCAGCAGCCCCGGGACAGGACCTAACTATGGCTACACCTTC	CASSPGTGPNYGYTF
few	TRBV28	NA	TRBJ1-4	TGTGCCAGCACGAAAGCCTCGTCAGAAAAACTGTTTTTT	CASTKASSEKLFF
NA	TRBV27	NA	TRBJ1-3	TGTGCCAGCAGTTTAGGTCGTGGCGGAAACACCATATATTTT	CASSLGRGGNTIYF
once	TRBV7-2	NA	TRBJ2-3	TGCGCCAGCAGCCAGGAGGGTTATGCGGCCACAGATACGCAGTATTTT	CASSQEGYAATDTQYF
many	TRBV2	NA	TRBJ1-4	TGTGCCAGCAGATCACAGACTAATGAAAAACTGTTTTTT	CASRSQTNEKLFF
NA	TRBV14	TRBD1	TRBJ2-5	TGTGCCAGCAGCCTCGACGCAGGGGGCCCTCTGAAGACCCAGTACTTC	CASSLDAGGPLKTQYF
few	TRBV9	TRBD2	TRBJ2-3	TGTGCCAGCAGCGCCCAGCGGGGAACGTACACAGATACGCAGTATTTT	CASSAQRGTYTDTQYF
many	TRBV20-1	NA	TRBJ1-5	TGCAGTGCCCTCCAAAGGGGATCTGGCAATCAGCCCCAGCATTTT	CSALQRGSGNQPQHF
many	TRBV28	TRBD1	TRBJ2-5	TGTGCCAGCAGTTGGACAGGGCTTCAAGAGACCCAGTACTTC	CASSWTGLQETQYF
NA	TRBV4-2	NA	TRBJ1-6	TGTGCCAGCAGCCAAGAGGCCGGCGTAAGCTCCTATAATTCACCCCTCCACTTT	CASSQEAGVSSYNSPLHF
many	TRBV20-1	TRBD2	TRBJ2-1	TGCAGTGCTAGTCCCGCTAGCGGGAGAGACAATGAGCAGTTCTTC	CSASPASGRDNEQFF
many	TRBV2	NA	TRBJ1-5	TGTGCCAGCAGTTACAGGGATAGGAATCAGCCCCAGCATTTT	CASSYRDRNQPQHF
many	TRBV27	NA	TRBJ2-7	TGTGCCAGCAGTTGGGGAGTTAGCTACGAGCAGTACTTC	CASSWGVSYEQYF
few	TRBV7-6	TRBD1	TRBJ2-1	TGTGCCAGCAGCCCAGCAGGGGACAGAATTTACAATGAGCAGTTCTTC	CASSPAGDRIYNEQFF
NA	TRBV4-3	TRBD1	TRBJ2-3	TGCGCCAGCAGCCACGGCACAGGGGGCTTCACAGATACGCAGTATTTT	CASSHGTGGFTDTQYF
many	TRBV13	NA	TRBJ2-7	TGTGCCAGCAGCTTGCGTGCTGTCTACGAGCAGTACTTC	CASSLRAVYEQYF
many	TRBV6-6	NA	TRBJ2-3	TGTGCCAGCAGTTACTGGGGGAAAAAAGATACGCAGTATTTT	CASSYWGKKDTQYF
many	TRBV28	NA	TRBJ1-6	TGTGCCAGCAGGGAAACACAGGGTAGTGATTCACCCCTCCACTTT	CASRETQGSDSPLHF
NA	TRBV5-1	NA	TRBJ2-1	TGCGCCAGCAAGGCAGTCTACAATGAGCAGTTCTTC	CASKAVYNEQFF
NA	TRBV19	NA	TRBJ2-7	TGTGCCAGTAGTGCTCTTCGGGACCCGAGCTCCTACGAGCAGTACTTC	CASSALRDPSSYEQYF
NA	TRBV20-1	NA	TRBJ1-1	TGCAGTGCTAGAGATCCCAGACAGAACACTGAAGCTTTCTTT	CSARDPRQNTEAFF
few	TRBV6-5	NA	TRBJ1-1	TGTGCCAGCAGGGACAGTTTATACACTGAAGCTTTCTTT	CASRDSLYTEAFF
NA	TRBV3-1	TRBD1	TRBJ1-1	TGTGCCAGCGGGACAGGGGAGGGGTTGGGCACTGAAGCTTTCTTT	CASGTGEGLGTEAFF
many	TRBV29-1	NA	TRBJ1-1	TGCAGCGTCCGGAGGGACACTGAAGCTTTCTTT	CSVRRDTEAFF
few	TRBV4-1	TRBD2	TRBJ2-7	TGCGCCAGCAGCCAAGGGATTAGCGGGACCGTAACCTACGAGCAGTACTTC	CASSQGISGTVTYEQYF
many	TRBV6-5	NA	TRBJ2-7	TGTGCCAGCAGTTACTCGAGCGAGCAGTACTTC	CASSYSSEQYF
few	TRBV4-1	TRBD1	TRBJ2-1	TGCGCCAGCAGCCAAGAAAGGGGGACAGAGGCCTACAATGAGCAGTTCTTC	CASSQERGTEAYNEQFF
many	TRBV9	NA	TRBJ2-5	TGTGCCAGCAGCGATCTAGCGAGGGCGGTCGCGGAGACCCAGTACTTC	CASSDLARAVAETQYF